A single sample is the source of the 18 T cell receptor beta chains below, sequenced in a study of human T cells and chemical hapten exposure. The time point here: pre-sensitization, week 0. Stated treatment: therapeutic diphenylcyclopropenone sensitization with weekly scalp DPC. TCRdb re-analysed the RACE reads in MiXCR, keeping a single row per CDR3 protein. The sample contains roughly 380,000 distinct CDR3 sequences, 5.1% of which appear only once. Here the sequenced sample was whole blood, taken in connection with sensitization to the hapten diphenylcyclopropenone (DPC). The receptors come from a woman in her fifties or sixties with alopecia areata. Some clones in this sample may be carry-over from other donors' samples.

The chain joins TRBV7-2 to TRBJ2-3, with TRBD2 matching over 13 bases. Losses at the gene ends were 5 bases for V and 8 bases for J; bases not matched to a gene: 13. This CDR3 is built from 17 residues. Looked up from germline, CDR1 is SGHTA and CDR2 is FQGNSA. The chain's CDR3 is CASSLIGTSGVLGTQYF. For the CDR3, the DNA is TGTGCCAGCAGCCTCATCGGGACTAGCGGGGTTCTAGGTACGCAGTATTTT.

In its sample, this clonotype was seen many times. The CDR3: CSALTSTDTQYF. The CDR3 DNA sequence: TGCAGTGCACTGACCAGCACAGATACGCAGTATTTT. The rearrangement joins TRBV20-1 to TRBJ2-3; no reliable D call. The CDR3 spans 12 residues. V lost 6 bases, J lost 0 bases, and 7 bases lay in between. Germline V gives CDR1 DFQATT, CDR2 SNEGSKA (reference sequence).

The chain combines TRBV10-3 with TRBJ2-7; 7 positions match TRBD2. The CDR3 loop spans 14 amino acids. The V and J ends lost 7 bases and 3 bases, in that order; junction bases with no gene match: 9. The germline V gene has CDR1 ENHRY and CDR2 SYGVKD. The CDR3 DNA reads as TGTGCCATCACCGCAGAGACTAGCAGCTACGAGCAGTACTTC. The encoded protein is CAITAETSSYEQYF.

This clonotype appeared a few times. J is TRBJ1-3 and V is TRBV6-5; D is uncertain. The germline V and J ends were trimmed by 1 base and 11 bases, with 12 bases remaining between them. The germline V gene encodes CDR1 MNHEY and CDR2 SVGAGI. This CDR3 has 13 residues. CDR3 nucleotides: TGTGCCAGCAGTTACTTGCCCCTGGACTCCATATATTTT. This sequence encodes CASSYLPLDSIYF.

The table lists this clonotype with a few counts. The CDR3 spells CASSPQRGAEDTQYF. The CDR3 region has the DNA TGTGCCAGCAGTCCCCAGCGGGGGGCGGAAGATACGCAGTATTTT. The rearrangement joins TRBV6-5 to TRBJ2-3, with TRBD2 matching 9 bases. Trimming cost V 5 bases and J 5 bases; bases outside gene matches: 8. The CDR3 has 15 amino acids. Germline assignment: CDR1 MNHEY and CDR2 SVGAGI.

This clonotype was observed a handful of times. CDR3 loop: CASSQDPLAGGFYEQYF. CDR3 sequence (DNA): TGTGCCAGCAGCCAAGATCCCCTAGCGGGGGGGTTCTACGAGCAGTACTTC. The genes are TRBV4-2 and TRBJ2-7; TRBD2 matches at 12 bases. Germline trimming cut 0 bases from V and 3 bases from J; bases unmatched to any gene: 6. Germline lookup yields CDR1 LGHNA and CDR2 YNFKEQ. There are 17 residues in the CDR3.

This clonotype appeared many times. This chain links TRBV10-1 with TRBJ2-3, with D perhaps matching TRBD2 (6 bases). The CDR3 covers 14 residues. V dropped 4 bases and J dropped 5 bases, with 13 bases sitting between them. Germline loops: CDR1 WNHNN, CDR2 SYGVQD (reference sequence). CDR3 amino acids: CASSALGGIDTQYF. The CDR3 coding sequence is TGCGCCAGCAGTGCTTTAGGAGGGATAGATACGCAGTATTTT.

This clonotype was observed at least ten times. This chain links TRBV21-1 with TRBJ2-3; the table assigns TRBD1, which was not confirmed against the DNA. TRBV21-1 is a known pseudogene. CDR3 length: 15 residues. The CDR3 nucleotides are TGTGCCAGCAGCAAAGTTGGGGGGCGCACAGATACGCAGTATTTT. Protein: CASSKVGGRTDTQYF.

This clonotype was counted at least ten times. The rearrangement joins TRBV7-2 to TRBJ1-6; no definite D call. This CDR3 has 14 amino acids. Germline V gene lookup returns CDR1 SGHTA and CDR2 FQGNSA. V gave up 6 bases and J gave up 0 bases, with 6 bases separating them. The CDR3 sequence: CASRQSSYNSPLHF. CDR3 sequence (DNA): TGTGCCAGCAGACAGAGCTCCTATAATTCACCCCTCCACTTT. Variable domain in full (rest from reference TRBV7-2 and TRBJ1-6): GAGVSQSPSNKVTEKGKDVELRCDPISGHTALYWYRQSLGQGLEFLIYFQGNSAPDKSGLPSDRFSAERTGGSVSTLTIQRTQQEDSAVYLCASRQSSYNSPLHFGNGTRLTVT.

This clonotype was picked up many times. The rearrangement joins TRBV12-3 or TRBV12-4 to TRBJ1-2; perhaps TRBD1 as D (5 bases). The length of the CDR3 is 15 residues. V was cut by 5 bases and J by 0 bases, with 13 bases left in between. CDR3 bases: TGTGCCAGCAGTCTCGACAGTTCCGCTAACTATGGCTACACCTTC. It specifies CASSLDSSANYGYTF.

This clonotype appeared many times. This chain connects TRBV7-2 to TRBJ2-1; 9 bases fit TRBD1. The CDR3 has 15 amino acids. CDR1 and CDR2 from the germline V gene are SGHTA and FQGNSA. V was pared by 6 bases and J by 6 bases, with 9 bases of the junction left unmatched. The CDR3 DNA reads TGTGCCAGCAGTCAGACAGGGGGACGGAGCAATGAGCAGTTCTTC. Its translation: CASSQTGGRSNEQFF.

In this sample, this clonotype turned up a few times. This chain joins TRBV4-2 and TRBJ1-1; 7 bases align to TRBD1. Unmatched junction bases numbered 8, after V lost 6 bases and J lost 1 base. This CDR3 is 15 amino acids long. The germline V gene encodes CDR1 LGHNA and CDR2 YNFKEQ. The CDR3 spells CASRHNRGQNTEAFF. The CDR3 nucleotides read TGTGCCAGCAGACACAACAGGGGCCAGAACACTGAAGCTTTCTTT.

This clonotype occurred a few times. V is TRBV20-1 and J is TRBJ1-1; 7 bases are a match to TRBD1. Germline V CDR1 and CDR2: DFQATT, SNEGSKA (reference sequence). There are 12 residues in the CDR3. The ends lost 5 bases at V and 4 bases at J; junction bases unmatched: 4. CDR3 sequence: CSAQGTVTEAFF. The CDR3 DNA sequence: TGCAGTGCTCAGGGGACAGTCACTGAAGCTTTCTTT.

There are many counts of this clonotype. The chain uses TRBV2 and TRBJ1-4; D is uncertain. The CDR3 runs 12 residues. Germline V lookup: CDR1 SNHLY, CDR2 FYNNEI. Trimming pared 7 bases from V and 5 bases from J, leaving 8 bases between. In DNA, the CDR3 is TGTGCCAGCAAGGAGTTAAATGAAAAACTGTTTTTT. Its translation is CASKELNEKLFF.

This clonotype was recorded at least ten times. The rearrangement joins TRBV5-1 to TRBJ2-7, with D possibly being TRBD1 or TRBD2 (5 bases each). There are 13 residues in the CDR3. Trimming stripped 0 bases from V and 5 bases from J, with 9 bases between. Looked up from germline, CDR1 is SGHRS and CDR2 is YFSETQ. CDR3 residues: CASSLEWGNEQYF. CDR3 sequence (DNA): TGCGCCAGCAGCTTGGAATGGGGGAACGAGCAGTACTTC.

This clonotype was observed a few times. This chain joins TRBV6-5 and TRBJ2-3, with TRBD1 matching 9 bases. V trimming: 3 bases; J trimming: 7 bases; junction bases outside the gene matches: 8. The CDR3 is 15 residues long. The V gene's germline CDR1 is MNHEY and CDR2 SVGAGI. The CDR3 nucleotides are TGTGCCAGCAGTTATGGGACAGGGTTAGTAAATACGCAGTATTTT. It yields the protein CASSYGTGLVNTQYF.

This clonotype came up a few times. V is TRBV7-9 and J is TRBJ2-2; D is undetermined. Trimming took 3 bases from V and 9 from J, leaving 11 bases between them. The germline V gene encodes CDR1 SEHNR and CDR2 FQNEAQ (reference sequence). This CDR3 comprises 13 residues. CDR3 DNA sequence: TGTGCCAGCAGCTTTGAGTCGACGAGGGAGCTGTTTTTT. It specifies CASSFESTRELFF.

This clonotype came up many times. CDR3 bases: TGTGCCAGCAGCCAAACTAGCGGGGGGGCGCATGAGCAGTACTTC. Residues: CASSQTSGGAHEQYF. The V call is TRBV7-9, the J call TRBJ2-7, with 13 bases lining up with TRBD2. CDR3 length equals 15 residues. Germline trimming cut 5 bases from V and 7 bases from J; bases unmatched to any gene: 8. CDR1 and CDR2 (germline): SEHNR, FQNEAQ (reference sequence). Full variable domain (missing parts from reference TRBV7-9 and TRBJ2-7): DTGVSQNPRHKITKRGQNVTFRCDPISEHNRLYWYRQTLGQGPEFLTYFQNEAQLEKSRLLSDRFSAERPKGSFSTLEIQRTEQGDSAMYLCASSQTSGGAHEQYFGPGTRLTVT.